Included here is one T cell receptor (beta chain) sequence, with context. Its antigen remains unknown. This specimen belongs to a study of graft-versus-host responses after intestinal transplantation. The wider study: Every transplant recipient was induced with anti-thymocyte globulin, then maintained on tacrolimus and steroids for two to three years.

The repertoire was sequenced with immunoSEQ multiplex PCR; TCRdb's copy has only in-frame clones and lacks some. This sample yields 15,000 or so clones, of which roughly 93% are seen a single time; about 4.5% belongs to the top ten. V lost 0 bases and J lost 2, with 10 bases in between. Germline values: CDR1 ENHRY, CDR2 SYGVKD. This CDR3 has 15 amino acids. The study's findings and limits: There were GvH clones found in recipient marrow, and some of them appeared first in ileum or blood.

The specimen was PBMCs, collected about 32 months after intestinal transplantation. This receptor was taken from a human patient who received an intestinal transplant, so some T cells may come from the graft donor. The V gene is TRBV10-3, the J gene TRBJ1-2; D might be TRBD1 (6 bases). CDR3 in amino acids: CAISESGGPNYGYTF. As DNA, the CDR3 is TGTGCCATCAGTGAGTCGGGGGGGCCCAACTATGGCTACACCTTC.